A single sample is the source of the 15 T cell receptor beta chains below, sequenced in a study of blood T cells in healthy people across ages. Through a sample-barcoded 5' primer and a J-beta primer mix, a second PCR was run for roughly 7 to 12 cycles. Each CDR3 protein gets one entry after TCRdb re-called the 5' RACE reads with MiXCR. Of about 1 million distinct CDR3 sequences detected, under 45% appear once; the ten largest clones hold about 19%. Sample: blood. These receptor sequences come from a woman in her fifties or sixties in good health.

The rearrangement uses TRBV12-3 or TRBV12-4 and TRBJ2-1; 10 bases line up with TRBD1. This CDR3 spans 15 amino acids. After removal of 7 bases from V and 4 bases from J, the junction contained 7 bases not matched to a gene. The CDR3, as DNA: TGTGCCAGCAACGACAGGGGGCAAGGGTACAATGAGCAGTTCTTC. It yields the protein CASNDRGQGYNEQFF.

This chain links TRBV20-1 with TRBJ1-1; D call uncertain. There are 12 residues in the CDR3. V was clipped by 3 bases and J by 4 bases, with 9 bases between them. CDR1 and CDR2 (germline): DFQATT, SNEGSKA (reference sequence). The CDR3: CSASPDFTEAFF. DNA of the CDR3: TGCAGTGCTAGTCCGGACTTCACTGAAGCTTTCTTT.

This clonotype has ten or more counts. The chain recombines TRBV29-1 with TRBJ2-1, with unresolved D. Trimming pared 4 bases from V and 4 bases from J, leaving 5 bases between. The CDR3 runs 11 residues. CDR1 and CDR2 (germline): SQVTM, ANQGSEA. The DNA of the CDR3 is TGCAGCGTTGGAGATTACAATGAGCAGTTCTTC. Protein product: CSVGDYNEQFF.

This clonotype has at least ten counts. The chain recombines TRBV29-1 with TRBJ2-1; 9 positions match TRBD1. The CDR3 has 10 amino acids. V shed 4 bases, J shed 14 bases, and the junction held 3 bases outside the gene matches. The germline CDR1 and CDR2 sequences are SQVTM and ANQGSEA. CDR3 in amino acids: CSVVTGGEFF. CDR3 nucleotides: TGCAGCGTTGTAACAGGGGGCGAGTTCTTC.

In this sample, this clonotype turned up a few times. DNA for the CDR3: TGTGCCAGCAGTGACGCGGGGGCACTTAGCTATGGCTACACCTTC. It codes for CASSDAGALSYGYTF. The chain carries TRBV2 and TRBJ1-2; maybe TRBD1 (6 bases). CDR1 and CDR2 from the germline V gene are SNHLY and FYNNEI. The CDR3 has 15 amino acids. The V end was cut by 3 bases, the J end by 4 bases, with 15 bases between.

The V gene is TRBV20-1, the J gene TRBJ2-3, with D perhaps being TRBD1 or TRBD2 (5 bases each). CDR1 is DFQATT, CDR2 SNEGSKA, per germline (reference sequence). This CDR3 region has 15 residues. The ends were cut back, 3 bases at V and 0 bases at J, with 13 bases in the middle. The CDR3 loop reads CSARRDGASTDTQYF. DNA of the CDR3: TGCAGTGCTAGGAGGGACGGGGCTAGCACAGATACGCAGTATTTT.

This clonotype was seen a handful of times. This chain's CDR3 is CSASSTGDTGNTIYF. CDR3 in DNA: TGCAGTGCTAGTTCGACAGGGGATACTGGAAACACCATATATTTT. V is TRBV20-1 and J is TRBJ1-3; 8 bases fit TRBD1. Germline V gives CDR1 DFQATT, CDR2 SNEGSKA (reference sequence). J gave up 2 bases and V 3 bases, and 6 bases lay outside the gene matches. The CDR3 spans 15 residues.

The V call is TRBV4-1, the J call TRBJ2-3, with TRBD2 matching over 8 bases. V lost 4 bases and J lost 2; bases outside the gene matches: 2. This CDR3 is built from 14 residues. Germline CDR1 is MGHRA and CDR2 is YSYEKL. CDR3 region: CASSLTSDTDTQYF. CDR3 in DNA: TGCGCCAGCAGCCTGACTAGCGACACAGATACGCAGTATTTT.

The V and J genes are TRBV28 and TRBJ2-7; 7 nucleotides match TRBD1. Germline lookup yields CDR1 MDHEN and CDR2 SYDVKM. The CDR3 totals 13 residues. Losses at the gene ends were 7 bases for V and 2 bases for J; bases not matched to a gene: 5. In DNA, the CDR3 is TGTGCCAGCACCATAGGGGGCCCCTACGAGCAGTACTTC. Translating it yields CASTIGGPYEQYF.

The chain links TRBV9 to TRBJ2-1, with 8 nucleotides matching TRBD2. The CDR3 totals 16 residues. J was trimmed by 1 base and V by 5 bases; bases with no gene match: 8. Germline V lookup: CDR1 SGDLS, CDR2 YYNGEE. CDR3 sequence: CASRQTSGESYNEQFF. The CDR3 bases are TGTGCCAGCAGACAAACTAGCGGAGAATCCTACAATGAGCAGTTCTTC.

This sequence joins TRBV5-1 and TRBJ2-1; 8 bases match TRBD2. This CDR3 has 15 amino acids. V shed 4 bases and J 6 bases; nucleotides not matched to a gene: 9. The germline gives CDR1 SGHRS, CDR2 YFSETQ. The CDR3 DNA follows: TGCGCCAGCAGCCAGGAGCCGGGAGGGATCAATGAGCAGTTCTTC. It yields the protein CASSQEPGGINEQFF.

This clonotype has more than one count but fewer than ten. This chain joins TRBV20-1 and TRBJ1-2; 8 bases map to TRBD1. CDR1 and CDR2 (germline): DFQATT, SNEGSKA (reference sequence). The V segment lost 1 base and the J segment 4 bases; nucleotides outside the gene matches: 5. The CDR3 is 14 residues long. The CDR3 DNA sequence: TGCAGTGCTAGAGTCGACAGGGGTTTCTATGGCTACACCTTC. This translates into CSARVDRGFYGYTF.

This sequence joins TRBV7-8 and TRBJ1-2; tentative D call: TRBD1 (6 bases). Germline V gene data show CDR1 as SGHVS and CDR2 as FQNEAQ. CDR3 length: 17 amino acids. The V and J ends lost 2 bases and 6 bases respectively, with 22 bases between them. CDR3 protein: CASSLSPAAGAKDGYTF. In DNA form, the CDR3 reads TGTGCCAGCAGCTTAAGTCCGGCCGCGGGGGCGAAGGATGGCTACACCTTC.

Only a few counts were recorded for this clonotype. The V call is TRBV3-1, the J call TRBJ2-5; D remains unclear. V lost 3 bases and J 4 bases, leaving 21 bases between the germline ends. The CDR3 totals 17 residues. Germline V gives CDR1 LGHDT, CDR2 YNNKEL (reference sequence). DNA for the CDR3: TGTGCCAGCAGCCACCCCCAACTCACTGGTATAGTAGAGACCCAGTACTTC. Encoded protein: CASSHPQLTGIVETQYF.

The V gene is TRBV7-2, the J gene TRBJ2-4; 7 bases fit TRBD2. The last part of the DNA fits TRBJ2-5 better; the J call may be wrong. Germline V lookup: CDR1 SGHTA, CDR2 FQGNSA. The CDR3 extends over 14 amino acids. The CDR3 region has the DNA TGTGCCAGCAGCTTAGGGGGGGGAACAGAGACCCAGTACTTC. Amino acids: CASSLGGGTETQYF.